These 22 T cell receptor beta chains originate from one sample sequenced in a study of blood T cell repertoires in COVID-19. Clones were read by immunoSEQ multiplex PCR, and TCRdb kept only the in-frame ones, dropping some. The sample holds over 200,000 clones; 86% are singletons and the top ten take under 14%. The sequencing input was peripheral blood. These receptors came from a man aged 45 to 65 with COVID-19, enrolled during active disease.

The rearrangement joins TRBV7-3 to TRBJ2-3; TRBD2 aligns across 10 bases. There are 14 residues in the CDR3. Germline values: CDR1 SGHTA, CDR2 FQGTGA. V lost 5 bases and J lost 4; bases outside the gene matches: 3. CDR3 bases: TGTGCCAGCAGCCAAGGGACTAGCGCAGATACGCAGTATTTT. This codes for CASSQGTSADTQYF.

This chain uses TRBV28 with TRBJ2-7, with D perhaps matching TRBD1 (6 bases). Trimming pared 7 bases from V and 4 bases from J, leaving 11 bases between. Germline lookup yields CDR1 MDHEN and CDR2 SYDVKM. The CDR3 is 12 residues long. DNA of the CDR3: TGTGCCAGCACTGGGGGCAAATACGAGCAGTACTTC. Translation: CASTGGKYEQYF.

The gene calls are TRBV10-3 and TRBJ1-1; D possibly corresponds to TRBD1 (5 bases). Looked up from germline, CDR1 is ENHRY and CDR2 is SYGVKD. The V end was cut by 0 bases, the J end by 3 bases, with 23 bases between. This CDR3 spans 19 amino acids. The CDR3 DNA follows: TGTGCCATCAGTGAGTCGATGGGTGGGGTGGGTGCGACAGACACTGAAGCTTTCTTT. It codes for CAISESMGGVGATDTEAFF.

With regard to this clone: A junction end diverges from the germline sequence, so it may reflect a read error. The genes are TRBV7-7 and TRBJ2-1, with D perhaps TRBD2 (6 bases). The CDR3 is made up of 16 amino acids. The germline V gene encodes CDR1 SSHAT and CDR2 FNYEAQ (reference sequence). The CDR3 loop is CASSPLPASAVNEQFF. Written as DNA, the CDR3 is TGTGCTAGCAGCCCCCTGCCGGCTAGCGCAGTGAATGAGCAGTTCTTC.

This rearrangement joins TRBV27 to TRBJ1-5, with D possibly matching TRBD1 (5 bases). V was clipped by 2 bases and J by 6 bases, with 17 bases between them. Germline CDR1 reads MNHEY; CDR2 reads SMNVEV (reference sequence). There are 16 residues in the CDR3. The CDR3 spells CASSLGAPRVGQPQHF. The CDR3 bases are TGTGCCAGCAGTTTAGGGGCCCCCAGGGTAGGTCAGCCCCAGCATTTT.

The CDR3 DNA reads TGTGCCAGCAGTGAAGACCGTCGGAGAATCAACACCATATATTTT. Its protein is CASSEDRRRINTIYF. The chain joins TRBV6-1 to TRBJ1-3; D uncertain. Germline V CDR1 and CDR2: MNHNS, SASEGT. This CDR3 has 15 residues. With 1 base removed from V and 7 bases from J, the gap between germline ends came to 14 bases.

This rearrangement joins TRBV18 to TRBJ2-7, with D possibly matching TRBD1 (5 bases). Looked up from germline, CDR1 is KGHSH and CDR2 is LQKENI. The CDR3 contains 12 residues. The V gene lost 5 bases and the J gene lost 3 bases, with 8 bases spanning the gap. The DNA of the CDR3 is TGTGCCAGCTCAGCGACAGTCTACGAGCAGTACTTC. It encodes CASSATVYEQYF. Complete variable domain (other parts from reference TRBV18 and TRBJ2-7): NAGVMQNPRHLVRRRGQEARLRCSPMKGHSHVYWYRQLPEEGLKFMVYLQKENIIDESGMPKERFSAEFPKEGPSILRIQQVVRGDSAAYFCASSATVYEQYFGPGTRLTVT.

The V call is TRBV28, the J call TRBJ1-1; unclear D gene. The germline V gene encodes CDR1 MDHEN and CDR2 SYDVKM. V lost 5 bases and J lost 11, with 15 bases in between. The CDR3 consists of 12 residues. CDR3 sequence: CASSPLTMGAFF. CDR3 sequence (DNA): TGTGCCAGCAGTCCCCTGACGATGGGCGCTTTCTTT.

The gene calls are TRBV7-3 and TRBJ2-1; TRBD2 agrees at 10 bases. The CDR3 sequence is 15 residues long. Germline CDR1 and CDR2: SGHTA and FQGTGA. The V segment lost 5 bases and the J segment 8 bases; nucleotides outside the gene matches: 9. The CDR3 sequence: CASSPSSGSLYEQFF. CDR3 nucleotides: TGTGCCAGCAGCCCCTCTAGCGGGAGTCTCTATGAGCAGTTCTTC.

V is TRBV11-2 and J is TRBJ2-1; TRBD1 matches 7 bases. V lost 5 bases to trimming and J lost 6 bases; unmatched junction nucleotides: 10. Germline V gene lookup returns CDR1 SGHAT and CDR2 FQNNGV. The CDR3 has 15 amino acids. In nucleotides, the CDR3 is TGTGCCAGCAGCCCACGACCCGAGGGGGCCAATGAGCAGTTCTTC. It specifies CASSPRPEGANEQFF. The full variable domain, with the rest looked up from reference TRBV11-2 and TRBJ2-1, is EAGVAQSPRYKIIEKRQSVAFWCNPISGHATLYWYQQILGQGPKLLIQFQNNGVVDDSQLPKDRFSAERLKGVDSTLKIQPAKLEDSAVYLCASSPRPEGANEQFFGPGTRLTVL.

The rearrangement links TRBV6-2 or TRBV6-3 to TRBJ2-5, with 7 bases that match TRBD1. Germline CDR1 reads MNHEY; CDR2 reads SVGEGT. This CDR3 has 19 residues. After removal of 0 bases from V and 0 bases from J, the junction contained 13 bases not matched to a gene. In DNA form, the CDR3 reads TGTGCCAGCAGTTACTCACTTCTCCGGGACAGCTGGAACCAAGAGACCCAGTACTTC. Translation: CASSYSLLRDSWNQETQYF.

The rearrangement uses TRBV20-1 and TRBJ2-5; unclear D gene. Germline V gene data show CDR1 as DFQATT and CDR2 as SNEGSKA (reference sequence). V lost 3 bases and J lost 4, with 12 bases in between. The CDR3 is 13 residues long. The DNA for the CDR3 is TGCAGTGCTAGTGGGCTAGTTGGAGAGACCCAGTACTTC. Encoded protein: CSASGLVGETQYF.

This clone has a single count. V gene TRBV6-2 or TRBV6-3 combines with J gene TRBJ2-3; a possible D gene is TRBD1 (6 bases). Germline V lookup: CDR1 MNHEY, CDR2 SVGEGT. Trimming left V 0 bases short and J 3 bases short, with 13 bases between. This CDR3 is built from 16 residues. The CDR3 is CASSYSGGLVTDTQYF. The CDR3 DNA reads as TGTGCCAGCAGTTACTCTGGGGGCTTGGTTACAGATACGCAGTATTTT.

The rearrangement uses TRBV11-2 and TRBJ2-2; tentatively, D is TRBD2 (5 bases). The germline gives CDR1 SGHAT, CDR2 FQNNGV. Trimming stripped 1 base from V and 3 bases from J, with 9 bases between. The CDR3 has 15 amino acids. For the CDR3, the DNA is TGTGCCAGCAGCTTAGCCAGCGGCGACACCGGGGAGCTGTTTTTT. It is translated as CASSLASGDTGELFF.

The chain employs TRBV6-5 and TRBJ1-1; the D is unclear. This CDR3 is built from 13 residues. V shed 10 bases and J shed 6 bases, with 18 bases lying between them. Germline V gives CDR1 MNHEY, CDR2 SVGAGI. The CDR3 coding sequence is TGTGCCACCGGGCGGGGAGCTGGGCCTGAAGCTTTCTTT. Amino acids: CATGRGAGPEAFF.

This chain links TRBV10-1 with TRBJ2-2; possibly TRBD1 for D (5 bases). Trimming left V 5 bases short and J 1 base short, with 11 bases between. Germline lookup yields CDR1 WNHNN and CDR2 SYGVQD (reference sequence). This CDR3 contains 15 residues. As DNA, the CDR3 is TGCGCCAGCAGTACCGGACAAATGAACACCGGGGAGCTGTTTTTT. Translated, it gives CASSTGQMNTGELFF.

The chain recombines TRBV7-8 with TRBJ1-2, with D perhaps matching TRBD1 (5 bases). CDR1 is SGHVS, CDR2 FQNEAQ, per germline. V was pared by 6 bases and J by 0 bases, with 20 bases between. The CDR3 is made up of 17 amino acids. The CDR3 bases are TGTGCCAGCAGACCTGACGGGGGGTCTACTACTAACTATGGCTACACCTTC. This codes for CASRPDGGSTTNYGYTF. The full variable domain, in which reference TRBV7-8 and TRBJ1-2 provide the parts outside the CDR3, is GAGVSQSPRYKVAKRGQDVALRCDPISGHVSLFWYQQALGQGPEFLTYFQNEAQLDKSGLPSDRFFAERPEGSVSTLKIQRTQQEDSAVYLCASRPDGGSTTNYGYTFGSGTRLTVV.

As regards this clone: One end of the junction fails to match germline, which may point to a read error. The V call is TRBV4-2, the J call TRBJ2-2; 10 bases align to TRBD2. The germline CDR1 and CDR2 sequences are LGHNA and YNFKEQ. The CDR3 has 17 residues. The CDR3 reads CVSSQEGSGRATGELFF. The CDR3 coding sequence is TGTGTCAGCAGCCAAGAGGGCAGCGGGAGGGCCACCGGGGAGCTGTTTTTT.

Here the CDR3 DNA reads TGTGCCAGCAGCTTAGGCCCAGTCGGGATTTTCAACACTGAAGCTTTCTTT. Amino acids: CASSLGPVGIFNTEAFF. The gene calls are TRBV7-2 and TRBJ1-1; D is unclear. This CDR3 spans 17 amino acids. V lost 1 base and J lost 2, with 17 bases in between. The germline gives CDR1 SGHTA, CDR2 FQGNSA.

The V call is TRBV30, the J call TRBJ1-1, with TRBD1 as a possible D gene (6 bases). Germline V gene sequence: CDR1 GTSNPN, CDR2 SVGIG (reference sequence). Between the trimmed V and J ends, which lost 5 bases and 0 bases, there was a span of 10 bases. The CDR3 length is 13 residues. The CDR3 DNA follows: TGTGCCTGGCAGGACAGTATGAACACTGAAGCTTTCTTT. This codes for CAWQDSMNTEAFF.

The rearrangement uses TRBV3-1 (or the pseudogene TRBV3-2) and TRBJ2-1, with 9 bases identical to TRBD2. V was pared by 1 base and J by 9 bases, with 7 bases of the junction left unmatched. Germline V gives CDR1 LGHDT, CDR2 YNNKEL (reference sequence). The length of the CDR3 is 15 residues. The CDR3 loop is CASSQASSGVTEQFF. The CDR3 DNA sequence: TGTGCCAGCAGCCAAGCGTCTAGCGGGGTTACTGAGCAGTTCTTC.

This clone was counted once. This sequence joins TRBV20-1 and TRBJ2-1; D is unclear. Germline CDR1 DFQATT, CDR2 SNEGSKA (reference sequence). CDR3 length: 14 amino acids. V was shortened by 3 bases and J by 0 bases, with 9 bases between the two germline ends. The CDR3 spells CSASLYPSYNEQFF. The DNA for the CDR3 is TGCAGTGCTAGTCTATATCCCTCCTACAATGAGCAGTTCTTC.